The 27 T cell receptor beta chains below were found in one sample sequenced in a study of resident and recirculating memory T cells in vitiligo. TCRdb keeps only in-frame clones here, not all; method: immunoSEQ multiplex PCR. This table has 40,000 to 45,000 clones, nearly 95% appearing once. Sequenced material: blood. The receptor source for this set is a male donor with vitiligo.

This clone was seen a handful of times. The chain links TRBV5-1 to TRBJ2-1, with 8 bases that match TRBD2. The ends lost 2 bases at V and 3 bases at J; junction bases unmatched: 7. Per the germline V gene, CDR1 is SGHRS and CDR2 is YFSETQ. The CDR3 runs to 16 residues. The CDR3 nucleotides read TGCGCCAGCAGCTTTTTAGCGGGGAACGGCTACAATGAGCAGTTCTTC. Its protein is CASSFLAGNGYNEQFF.

V and J are TRBV5-6 and TRBJ1-2; a possible D gene is TRBD1 (5 bases). V lost 2 bases and J 4 bases, leaving 21 bases between the germline ends. Looked up from germline, CDR1 is SGHDT and CDR2 is YYEEEE. This CDR3 has 17 amino acids. DNA for the CDR3: TGTGCCAGCAGCTTCGGGGGACCTGGATTTTCATCCTATGGCTACACCTTC. Translating gives CASSFGGPGFSSYGYTF.

V usage is TRBV19 and J usage is TRBJ1-1, with D possibly being TRBD1 (5 bases). Germline lookup yields CDR1 LNHDA and CDR2 SQIVND (reference sequence). V lost 10 bases to trimming and J lost 0 bases, with 15 bases between them. This CDR3 spans 14 amino acids. Here the CDR3 reads CATGTPSMNTEAFF. The CDR3, as DNA: TGTGCCACCGGGACTCCTAGTATGAACACTGAAGCTTTCTTT.

The chain carries TRBV4-3 and TRBJ1-5; D unresolved. CDR1 is LGHNA and CDR2 is YSLEER in the germline V gene. This CDR3 has 15 amino acids. With 2 bases removed from V and 3 bases from J, the gap between germline ends came to 11 bases. The chain's CDR3 is CASSQNRGLNQPQHF. Here the CDR3 DNA reads TGCGCCAGCAGCCAAAATCGGGGTCTCAATCAGCCCCAGCATTTT.

The rearrangement uses TRBV6-6 and TRBJ1-1; no firm D call. The CDR3 consists of 16 residues. Germline assignment: CDR1 MNHNY and CDR2 SVGAGI (reference sequence). V was clipped by 2 bases and J by 4 bases, with 17 bases between them. The CDR3 is CASSYRMLGEGTEAFF. CDR3 DNA sequence: TGTGCCAGCAGTTACAGGATGTTGGGCGAGGGCACTGAAGCTTTCTTT.

The V call is TRBV4-2, the J call TRBJ1-5, with D unclear. The germline V gene encodes CDR1 LGHNA and CDR2 YNFKEQ. The CDR3 has 15 residues. With 3 bases removed from V and 4 bases from J, the gap between germline ends came to 13 bases. This CDR3 is CASSHREAGNQPQHF. The CDR3 DNA reads as TGTGCCAGCAGCCACCGCGAGGCCGGAAATCAGCCCCAGCATTTT.

V is TRBV5-1 and J is TRBJ2-3; D is undetermined. The CDR3 extends over 13 amino acids. CDR1 is SGHRS and CDR2 is YFSETQ in the germline V gene. V dropped 2 bases and J dropped 4 bases, with 8 bases sitting between them. CDR3 nucleotide sequence: TGCGCCAGCAGCTTAATTTCTTCAGATACGCAGTATTTT. This codes for CASSLISSDTQYF.

This sequence joins TRBV27 and TRBJ2-3; possible D gene TRBD2, 7 bases. Germline V gene sequence: CDR1 MNHEY, CDR2 SMNVEV (reference sequence). This CDR3 is 12 amino acids long. V shed 6 bases and J shed 10 bases, with 14 bases lying between them. Here the CDR3 reads CASRGGGLAQYF. The CDR3 nucleotides are TGTGCCAGCAGAGGGGGGGGTTTGGCGCAGTATTTT.

The J gene is TRBJ2-1, the V gene TRBV6-6; maybe TRBD2 (5 bases). Germline CDR1 and CDR2: MNHNY and SVGAGI (reference sequence). Trimming removed 8 bases at V and 3 bases at J, with 11 bases between. This CDR3 has 13 amino acids. CDR3 residues: CASHPRGYNEQFF. The CDR3 DNA is TGTGCCAGCCATCCCCGGGGCTACAATGAGCAGTTCTTC.

The chain carries TRBV19 and TRBJ1-1, with 10 bases fitting TRBD1. CDR1 and CDR2 from the germline V gene are LNHDA and SQIVND (reference sequence). The CDR3 sequence is 15 residues long. With 6 bases clipped from V and 3 bases from J, the junction kept 7 bases outside the gene matches. CDR3 nucleotides: TGTGCCAGTAGCGAACGGGACAGGGGATACACTGAAGCTTTCTTT. This gives the protein CASSERDRGYTEAFF.

This chain joins TRBV7-9 and TRBJ1-2; 7 bases are a match to TRBD1. The germline CDR1 and CDR2 sequences are SEHNR and FQNEAQ (reference sequence). Trimming took 9 bases from V and 7 from J; bases not matched to a gene: 14. The CDR3 has 14 residues. This CDR3 is CARGQIVVESGYTF. Here the CDR3 DNA reads TGTGCCAGGGGACAGATTGTTGTCGAGAGTGGCTACACCTTC. The full variable domain, with the rest looked up from reference TRBV7-9 and TRBJ1-2, is DTGVSQNPRHKITKRGQNVTFRCDPISEHNRLYWYRQTLGQGPEFLTYFQNEAQLEKSRLLSDRFSAERPKGSFSTLEIQRTEQGDSAMYLCARGQIVVESGYTFGSGTRLTVV.

Only one count was recorded for this clone. This chain joins TRBV6-5 and TRBJ2-7, with D perhaps TRBD2 (5 bases). The CDR3 spans 14 residues. CDR1 and CDR2 from the germline V gene are MNHEY and SVGAGI. V was cut by 3 bases and J by 6 bases, with 15 bases left in between. The CDR3 DNA reads as TGTGCCAGCAGTTATGCGGGTATTGGTAGCGAGCAGTACTTC. This codes for CASSYAGIGSEQYF.

The chain has TRBV4-1 and TRBJ2-7, with D unclear. Germline CDR1 MGHRA, CDR2 YSYEKL. V gave up 2 bases and J gave up 3 bases, with 8 bases separating them. The CDR3 is 13 amino acids. The CDR3 nucleotides read TGCGCCAGCAGCCAAACCACCGGCTACGAGCAGTACTTC. The encoded protein is CASSQTTGYEQYF.

This chain joins TRBV6-5 and TRBJ2-1, with D unresolved. CDR3 length: 14 amino acids. V was pared by 6 bases and J by 9 bases, with 18 bases between. Per germline, CDR1 MNHEY and CDR2 SVGAGI. The CDR3 loop reads CASSQDPLPGEQFF. CDR3 coding DNA: TGTGCCAGCAGCCAAGATCCCCTACCGGGTGAGCAGTTCTTC.

This chain uses TRBV5-4 with TRBJ2-2; D is perhaps TRBD1 (5 bases). Germline V gives CDR1 SGHNT, CDR2 YYREEE (reference sequence). The CDR3 is made up of 14 amino acids. Trimming took 2 bases from V and 6 from J, leaving 11 bases between them. CDR3 sequence: CASSFDQGSGELFF. The CDR3 DNA is TGTGCCAGCAGCTTTGATCAGGGTTCCGGGGAGCTGTTTTTT.

The chain uses TRBV18 and TRBJ2-6; D perhaps matches TRBD2 (5 bases). This CDR3 is built from 16 residues. V lost 5 bases to trimming and J lost 3 bases, with 14 bases between them. The germline gives CDR1 KGHSH, CDR2 LQKENI. CDR3 residues: CASSRTVGRGANVLTF. Here the CDR3 DNA reads TGTGCCAGCTCAAGGACTGTAGGGCGTGGGGCCAACGTCCTGACTTTC.

The count of this clone is one. The chain uses TRBV30 and TRBJ1-2, with 7 bases lining up with TRBD1. The CDR3 loop spans 13 amino acids. The V gene end was trimmed by 5 bases and the J gene end by 5 bases; junction bases not matched to a gene: 8. Looked up from germline, CDR1 is GTSNPN and CDR2 is SVGIG (reference sequence). The DNA of the CDR3 is TGTGCCTGGGAGACAGGGATTAGTTATGGCTACACCTTC. It is translated as CAWETGISYGYTF.

The chain employs TRBV7-6 and TRBJ2-3, with D tentatively TRBD2 (6 bases). V gave up 7 bases and J gave up 3 bases, with 14 bases separating them. The CDR3 has 14 residues. The germline CDR1 and CDR2 sequences are SGHVS and FNYEAQ. Here the CDR3 reads CASTSGLETDTQYF. The CDR3 DNA reads TGTGCCAGCACCTCGGGACTTGAAACAGATACGCAGTATTTT.

V and J are TRBV6-4 and TRBJ2-3; 13 bases are shared with TRBD2. Losses at the gene ends were 6 bases for V and 2 bases for J; bases not matched to a gene: 11. CDR1 and CDR2 (germline): MRHNA, SNTAGT. CDR3 length: 18 amino acids. CDR3 protein: CASREPTTSGGLTDTQYF. In DNA, the CDR3 is TGTGCCAGCAGGGAGCCTACGACTAGCGGGGGGCTCACAGATACGCAGTATTTT.

This chain joins TRBV7-9 and TRBJ2-1, with 11 nucleotides matching TRBD1. V was clipped by 5 bases and J by 7 bases; unmatched bases: 7. Germline-derived CDR1 and CDR2 are SEHNR and FQNEAQ (reference sequence). The CDR3 covers 15 residues. The CDR3, as DNA: TGTGCCAGCAGCCCGAGGACAGGGGGCAGGAATGAGCAGTTCTTC. Translation: CASSPRTGGRNEQFF.

The rearrangement joins TRBV7-9 to TRBJ2-3; the match to TRBD1 covers 9 bases. Looked up from germline, CDR1 is SEHNR and CDR2 is FQNEAQ (reference sequence). J lost 7 bases, V lost 5 bases, and 10 bases had no gene match. CDR3 length: 15 amino acids. The CDR3 loop is CASSPPPGQGNTQYF. The CDR3 DNA is TGTGCCAGCAGCCCTCCACCGGGACAGGGCAATACGCAGTATTTT.

The rearrangement links TRBV6-5 to TRBJ1-2, with D hard to call. CDR3 length equals 15 residues. Trimming left V 6 bases short and J 8 bases short, with 22 bases between. From germline, CDR1 is MNHEY and CDR2 SVGAGI. Here the CDR3 reads CASRTQDSWARGYTF. DNA of the CDR3: TGTGCCAGCAGAACCCAGGACTCTTGGGCGCGAGGCTACACCTTC.

The J gene is TRBJ1-1, the V gene TRBV6-1, with D possibly TRBD1 on 5 matching bases. Trimming cost V 5 bases and J 0 bases, with 7 bases left between them. The CDR3 has 13 residues. Germline lookup yields CDR1 MNHNS and CDR2 SASEGT. This CDR3 reads CASSQGLNTEAFF. The CDR3 bases are TGTGCCAGCAGTCAGGGTCTGAACACTGAAGCTTTCTTT.

V and J are TRBV29-1 and TRBJ2-1, with no clear D. V lost 4 bases, J lost 8 bases, and 6 bases lay in between. Germline V lookup: CDR1 SQVTM, CDR2 ANQGSEA. This CDR3 comprises 10 residues. This chain's CDR3 is CSVGGDEQFF. The CDR3 coding sequence is TGCAGCGTTGGAGGCGATGAGCAGTTCTTC.

The V call is TRBV30, the J call TRBJ2-3; no clear D gene. Germline values: CDR1 GTSNPN, CDR2 SVGIG (reference sequence). This CDR3 spans 11 amino acids. Trimming removed 5 bases at V and 3 bases at J, with 6 bases between. The DNA for the CDR3 is TGTGCCTGGTCTAGAACAGATACGCAGTATTTT. Amino acid sequence: CAWSRTDTQYF. Complete variable domain (other parts from reference TRBV30 and TRBJ2-3): SQTIHQWPATLVQPVGSPLSLECTVEGTSNPNLYWYRQAAGRGLQLLFYSVGIGQISSEVPQNLSASRPQDRQFILSSKKLLLSDSGFYLCAWSRTDTQYFGPGTRLTVL.

This clone appeared a single time. This chain connects TRBV5-4 to TRBJ2-3, with 13 bases identical to TRBD2. This CDR3 spans 17 amino acids. With V trimmed by 0 bases and J by 6 bases, 7 bases remained unmatched. Looked up from germline, CDR1 is SGHNT and CDR2 is YYREEE (reference sequence). The CDR3 loop reads CASSLGLAGGPKDTQYF. The CDR3 DNA reads TGTGCCAGCAGCTTGGGACTAGCGGGGGGACCCAAGGATACGCAGTATTTT.

The V call is TRBV7-8, the J call TRBJ1-6; no firm D call. Trimming left V 1 base short and J 0 bases short, with 16 bases between. This CDR3 region has 19 residues. Germline CDR1 SGHVS, CDR2 FQNEAQ. The CDR3 loop reads CASSLVSGASSSYNSPLHF. The CDR3 DNA is TGTGCCAGCAGCTTAGTATCGGGTGCCTCTAGCTCCTATAATTCACCCCTCCACTTT.